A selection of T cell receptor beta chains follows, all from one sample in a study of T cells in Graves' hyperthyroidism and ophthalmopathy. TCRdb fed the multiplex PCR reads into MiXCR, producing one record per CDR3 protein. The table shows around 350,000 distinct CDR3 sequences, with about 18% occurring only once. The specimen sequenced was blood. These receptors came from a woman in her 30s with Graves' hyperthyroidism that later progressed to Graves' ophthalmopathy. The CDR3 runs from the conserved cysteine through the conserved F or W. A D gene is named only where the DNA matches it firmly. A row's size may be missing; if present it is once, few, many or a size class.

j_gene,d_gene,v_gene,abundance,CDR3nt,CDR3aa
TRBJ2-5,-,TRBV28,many,TGTGCCAGCAGGGAGGGGGAGACCCAGTACTTC,CASREGETQYF
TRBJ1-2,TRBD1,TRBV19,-,TGTGCCATTGCAAACAGGGGGCTTGGCTACACCTTC,CAIANRGLGYTF
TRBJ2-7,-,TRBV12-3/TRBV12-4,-,TGTGCCAGCAGCTCCCCAAGCGTGGTAGGCTACGAGCAGTACTTC,CASSSPSVVGYEQYF
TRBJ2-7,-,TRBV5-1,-,TGCGCCAGCAGCGGGACGGGCTACGAGCAGTACTTC,CASSGTGYEQYF
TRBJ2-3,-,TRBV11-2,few,TGTGCCAGCAGCTTACAAATTTACGGGAGCACAGATACGCAGTATTTT,CASSLQIYGSTDTQYF
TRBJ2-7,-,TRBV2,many,TGTGCCAGCAGTTATAGCAGGGCCGAATACGAGCAGTACTTC,CASSYSRAEYEQYF
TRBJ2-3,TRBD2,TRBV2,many,TGTGCCAGCAGTGAAGTTTTAAGGACTAGCGTTGATACGCAGTATTTT,CASSEVLRTSVDTQYF
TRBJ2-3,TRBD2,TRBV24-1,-,TGTGCCACCAGATCGGCTAGCGGGGATCCCACAGATACGCAGTATTTT,CATRSASGDPTDTQYF
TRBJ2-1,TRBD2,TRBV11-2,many,TGTGCCAGCAGCTTAGATCTACTAACCGGGACTAGCTGGTACAATGAGCAGTTCTTC,CASSLDLLTGTSWYNEQFF
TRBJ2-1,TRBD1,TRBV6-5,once,TGTGCCAGCAGTTACTTCGGGGACAGGGGGCAGTTCTTC,CASSYFGDRGQFF
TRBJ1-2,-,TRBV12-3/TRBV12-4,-,TGTGCCAGCAGTTTGGTTATCAGAGCTAACTATGGCTACACCTTC,CASSLVIRANYGYTF
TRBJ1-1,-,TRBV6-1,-,TGTGCCAGCAGATCTAACAGGGCACGCGCTGAAGCTTTCTTT,CASRSNRARAEAFF
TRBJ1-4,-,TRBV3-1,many,TGTGCCAGCAGCCAAGTAGGACAGAATGAAAAACTGTTTTTT,CASSQVGQNEKLFF
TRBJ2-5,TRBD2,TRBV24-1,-,TGTGCCACCAGTGTGCCGCGGGGAGGGCAAGAGACCCAGTACTTC,CATSVPRGGQETQYF
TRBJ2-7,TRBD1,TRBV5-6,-,TGTGCCAGCAGCTTTGGGACAGGGCTTTCCTACGAGCAGTACTTC,CASSFGTGLSYEQYF
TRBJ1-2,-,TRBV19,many,TGTGCCAGTAGTTCCCCGTGGCAGGGGCCGAACTATGGCTACACCTTC,CASSSPWQGPNYGYTF
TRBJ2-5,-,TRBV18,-,TGTGCCAGCTCACGGACCGGGACACCGACGATACCCAGGGAGACCCAGTACTTC,CASSRTGTPTIPRETQYF
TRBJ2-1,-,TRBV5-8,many,TGTGCCAGCAGCTTGGTTAGCGCTTCCGACTACAATGAGCAGTTCTTC,CASSLVSASDYNEQFF
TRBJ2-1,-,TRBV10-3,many,TGTGCCATCAGTGAGCATCTGGGGGACTACAATGAGCAGTTCTTC,CAISEHLGDYNEQFF
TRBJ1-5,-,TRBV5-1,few,TGCGCCAGCAGCTTGGCCCCGGCAGGGGACAATCAGCCCCAGCATTTT,CASSLAPAGDNQPQHF
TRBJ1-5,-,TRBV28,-,TGTGCCAGCAGTTCTCCCCTCTCGGGGGGTAATCAGCCCCAGCATTTT,CASSSPLSGGNQPQHF
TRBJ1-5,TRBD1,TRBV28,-,TGTGCCAGCAGGAAGGACAGGGGTAATCGTCAGCCCCAGCATTTT,CASRKDRGNRQPQHF
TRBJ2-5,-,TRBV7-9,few,TGTGCCAGCAGCTTCGGAGGCTCTGACATCTACTTC,CASSFGGSDIYF
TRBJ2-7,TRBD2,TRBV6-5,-,TGTGCCAGCAGTTTCGGACTAGCGGGGGATTACGAGCAGTACTTC,CASSFGLAGDYEQYF
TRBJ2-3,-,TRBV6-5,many,TGTGCCAGCAGTTACTCGGGGGGAGACACAGATACGCAGTATTTT,CASSYSGGDTDTQYF
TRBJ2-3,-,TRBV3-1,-,TGTGCCAGCAGCCAAGACAGGGTATGGGCAGATACGCAGTATTTT,CASSQDRVWADTQYF
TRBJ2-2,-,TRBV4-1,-,TGCGCCAGCAGCCGCGGGCAGGGCATCGGGGAGCTGTTTTTT,CASSRGQGIGELFF
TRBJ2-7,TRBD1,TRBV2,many,TGTGCCAGCATGTTGGGACAGGGGTCCTACGAGCAGTACTTC,CASMLGQGSYEQYF
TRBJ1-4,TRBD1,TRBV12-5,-,TGTGCTAGTGGACTCGGACAGGGATATAATGAAAAACTGTTTTTT,CASGLGQGYNEKLFF
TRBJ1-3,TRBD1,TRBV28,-,TGTGCCAGCAGCCTAAGGACAGGCAGCTCTGGAAACACCATATATTTT,CASSLRTGSSGNTIYF
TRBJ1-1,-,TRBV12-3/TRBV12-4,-,TGTGCCAGCAGTTTTCGTGGGGGCGGGAACACTGAAGCTTTCTTT,CASSFRGGGNTEAFF
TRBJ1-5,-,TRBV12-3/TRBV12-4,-,TGTGCCAGCAGTTCACCGGACCTAGGGCCCCAGCATTTT,CASSSPDLGPQHF
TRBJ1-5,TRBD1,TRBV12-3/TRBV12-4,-,TGTGCCAGCAGTTTCAAGATCGGACAGGGGATGGCGCAGCCCCAGCATTTT,CASSFKIGQGMAQPQHF
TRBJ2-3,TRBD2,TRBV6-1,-,TGTGCCAGCAGTCCAGACTCTAGCGGGAGGCCAGATACGCAGTATTTT,CASSPDSSGRPDTQYF
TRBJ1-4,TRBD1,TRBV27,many,TGTGCCAGCAGTTTAGAAGGGACAGGGGGGGAAAAACTGTTTTTT,CASSLEGTGGEKLFF
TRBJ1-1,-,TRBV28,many,TGTGCCAGCAGTCCATATTGGTTCCGAGCCACGATAGCGGCTTTCTTT,CASSPYWFRATIAAFF
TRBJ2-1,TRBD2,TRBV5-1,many,TGCGCCAGCAGTTATCTAGCGGGAGCACGGGAGAATGAGCAGTTCTTC,CASSYLAGARENEQFF
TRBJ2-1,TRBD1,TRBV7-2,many,TGTGCCAGCAGCATTAGCCCCGGACAGGAGACCATCAATGAGCAGTTCTTC,CASSISPGQETINEQFF
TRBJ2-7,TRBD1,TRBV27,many,TGTGCCAGCAGTTCGGTAGGACAGGGTGGCGAGCAGTACTTC,CASSSVGQGGEQYF
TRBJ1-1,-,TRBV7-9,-,TGTGCCAGCAGGACGGCCGGGACGGCACAAATTGAAGCTTTCTTT,CASRTAGTAQIEAFF
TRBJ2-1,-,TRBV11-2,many,TGTGCCAGCAGCTTAGGGCCAGCCCCTTACAATGAGCAGTTCTTC,CASSLGPAPYNEQFF
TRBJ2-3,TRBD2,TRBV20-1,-,TGCAGTGCTAGAGATTCCGGAGCGGGGGGCACAGATACGCAGTATTTT,CSARDSGAGGTDTQYF
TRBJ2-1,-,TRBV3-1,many,TGTGCCAGCAGCCAAGTCCTAACCACTGAGCAGTTCTTC,CASSQVLTTEQFF
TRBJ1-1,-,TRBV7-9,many,TGTGCCAGCAAACAGGGTAACACTGAAGCTTTCTTT,CASKQGNTEAFF
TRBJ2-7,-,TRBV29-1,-,TGCAGCGTTGAACAGGGAACTCCCTACGAGCAGTACTTC,CSVEQGTPYEQYF
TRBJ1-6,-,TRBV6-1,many,TGTGCCAGCAGTGTGGGTGCGTGGGAGGCCAATTCACCCCTCCACTTT,CASSVGAWEANSPLHF